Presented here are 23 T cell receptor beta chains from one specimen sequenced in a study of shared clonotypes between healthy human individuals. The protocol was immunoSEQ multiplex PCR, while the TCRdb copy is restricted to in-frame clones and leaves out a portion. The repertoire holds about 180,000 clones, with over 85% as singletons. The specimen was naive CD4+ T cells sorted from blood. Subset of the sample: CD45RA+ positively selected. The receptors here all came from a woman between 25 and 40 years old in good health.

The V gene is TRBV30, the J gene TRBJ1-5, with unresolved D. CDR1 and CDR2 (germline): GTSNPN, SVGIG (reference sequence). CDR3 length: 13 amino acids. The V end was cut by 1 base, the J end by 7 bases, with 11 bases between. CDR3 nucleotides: TGTGCCTGGAGTGGGACGGGGAGCCAGCCCCAGCATTTT. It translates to CAWSGTGSQPQHF.

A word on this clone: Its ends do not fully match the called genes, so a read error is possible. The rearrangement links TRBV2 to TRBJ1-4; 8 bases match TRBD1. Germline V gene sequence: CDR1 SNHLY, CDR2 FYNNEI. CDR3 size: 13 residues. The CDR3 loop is CASREGTGEKLFF. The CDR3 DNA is TGTGCCAGCAGGGAAGGGACAGGTGAAAAACTGTTTTTT.

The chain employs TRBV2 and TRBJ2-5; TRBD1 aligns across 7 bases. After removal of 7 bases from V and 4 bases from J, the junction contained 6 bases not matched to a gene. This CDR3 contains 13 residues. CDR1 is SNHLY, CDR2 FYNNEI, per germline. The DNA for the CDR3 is TGTGCCAGCAACCACAGGGGATCAGAGACCCAGTACTTC. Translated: CASNHRGSETQYF.

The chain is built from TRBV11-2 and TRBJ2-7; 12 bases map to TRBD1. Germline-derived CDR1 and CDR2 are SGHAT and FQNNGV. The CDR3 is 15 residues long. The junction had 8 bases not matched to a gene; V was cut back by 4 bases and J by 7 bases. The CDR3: CASSSPGQGAGEQYF. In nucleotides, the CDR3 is TGTGCCAGCAGCTCCCCGGGACAGGGGGCAGGGGAGCAGTACTTC.

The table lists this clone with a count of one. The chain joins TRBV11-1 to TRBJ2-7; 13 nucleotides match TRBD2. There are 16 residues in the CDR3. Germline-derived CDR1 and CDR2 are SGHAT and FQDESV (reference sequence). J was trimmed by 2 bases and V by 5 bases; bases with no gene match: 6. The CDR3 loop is CASSPRGTSGAYEQYF. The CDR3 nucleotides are TGTGCCAGCAGCCCCAGAGGGACTAGCGGGGCCTACGAGCAGTACTTC. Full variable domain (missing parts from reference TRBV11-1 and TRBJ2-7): EAEVAQSPRYKITEKSQAVAFWCDPISGHATLYWYRQILGQGPELLVQFQDESVVDDSQLPKDRFSAERLKGVDSTLKIQPAELGDSAMYLCASSPRGTSGAYEQYFGPGTRLTVT.

The CDR3 loop is CAWGAGGLQETQYF. The CDR3 DNA sequence: TGTGCCTGGGGAGCGGGAGGTCTTCAAGAGACCCAGTACTTC. The chain employs TRBV30 and TRBJ2-5; 9 nucleotides align to TRBD2. Germline loops: CDR1 GTSNPN, CDR2 SVGIG (reference sequence). J gave up 2 bases and V 5 bases, and 6 bases lay outside the gene matches. The CDR3 is 14 residues long.

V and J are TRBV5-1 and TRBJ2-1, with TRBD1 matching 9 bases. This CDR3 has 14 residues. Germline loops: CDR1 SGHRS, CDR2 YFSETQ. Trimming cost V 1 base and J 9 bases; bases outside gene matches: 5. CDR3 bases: TGCGCCAGCAGCTTGTCCGGGACAGGGAGTGAGCAGTTCTTC. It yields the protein CASSLSGTGSEQFF. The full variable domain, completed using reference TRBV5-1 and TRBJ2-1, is KAGVTQTPRYLIKTRGQQVTLSCSPISGHRSVSWYQQTPGQGLQFLFEYFSETQRNKGNFPGRFSGRQFSNSRSEMNVSTLELGDSALYLCASSLSGTGSEQFFGPGTRLTVL.

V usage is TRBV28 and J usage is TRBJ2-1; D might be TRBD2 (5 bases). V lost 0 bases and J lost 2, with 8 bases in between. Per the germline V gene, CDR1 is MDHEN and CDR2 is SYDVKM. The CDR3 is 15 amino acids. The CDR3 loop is CASSLWSGAYNEQFF. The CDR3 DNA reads TGTGCCAGCAGTTTATGGAGCGGAGCCTACAATGAGCAGTTCTTC.

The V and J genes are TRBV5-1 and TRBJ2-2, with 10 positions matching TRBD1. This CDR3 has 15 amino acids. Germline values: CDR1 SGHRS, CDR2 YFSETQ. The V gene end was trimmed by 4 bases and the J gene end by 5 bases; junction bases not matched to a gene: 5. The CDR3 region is CASSGGTGVTGELFF. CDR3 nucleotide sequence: TGCGCCAGCAGCGGCGGGACAGGGGTGACCGGGGAGCTGTTTTTT. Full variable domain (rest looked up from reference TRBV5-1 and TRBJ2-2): KAGVTQTPRYLIKTRGQQVTLSCSPISGHRSVSWYQQTPGQGLQFLFEYFSETQRNKGNFPGRFSGRQFSNSRSEMNVSTLELGDSALYLCASSGGTGVTGELFFGEGSRLTVL.

CDR3 bases: TGCAGCGTTGGGACAGGCGCGATCCCGAACACCGGGGAGCTGTTTTTT. Its translation: CSVGTGAIPNTGELFF. The V call is TRBV29-1, the J call TRBJ2-2, with 7 bases lining up with TRBD1. V lost 4 bases to trimming and J lost 0 bases; unmatched junction nucleotides: 8. Germline CDR1 SQVTM, CDR2 ANQGSEA. The length of the CDR3 is 16 residues.

The CDR3 spells CASSYRTSHNEQFF. CDR3 in DNA: TGTGCCAGCAGTTACCGGACTAGTCACAATGAGCAGTTCTTC. The rearrangement links TRBV6-5 to TRBJ2-1; 7 bases match TRBD2. V dropped 2 bases and J dropped 5; count of bases not matched to a gene: 3. CDR3 length equals 14 residues. Germline values: CDR1 MNHEY, CDR2 SVGAGI.

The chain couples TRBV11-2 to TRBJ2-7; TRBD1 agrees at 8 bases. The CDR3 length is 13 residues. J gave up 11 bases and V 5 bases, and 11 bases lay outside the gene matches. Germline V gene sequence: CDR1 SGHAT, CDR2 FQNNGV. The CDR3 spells CASSPSGPGQEYF. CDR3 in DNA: TGTGCCAGCAGCCCCAGCGGACCGGGACAGGAGTACTTC.

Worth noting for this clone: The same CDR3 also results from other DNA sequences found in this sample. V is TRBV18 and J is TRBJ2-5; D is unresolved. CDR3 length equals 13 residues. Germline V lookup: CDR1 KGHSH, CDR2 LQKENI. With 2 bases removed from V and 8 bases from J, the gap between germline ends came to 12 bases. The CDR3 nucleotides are TGTGCCAGCTCACCAGCCGGTGGAGAAACCCAGTACTTC. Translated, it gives CASSPAGGETQYF.

The CDR3 sequence: CASSPQPGQGILDIQYF. For the CDR3, the DNA is TGTGCCAGTAGTCCCCAACCGGGACAGGGGATTCTAGACATTCAGTACTTC. The rearrangement uses TRBV19 and TRBJ2-4; TRBD1 matches 10 bases. The CDR3 is 17 residues long. The germline CDR1 and CDR2 sequences are LNHDA and SQIVND (reference sequence). V trimming: 5 bases; J trimming: 8 bases; junction bases outside the gene matches: 15.

The CDR3 sequence is CASSVGTSGFSSVKNIQYF. For the CDR3, the DNA is TGCGCCAGCAGCGTGGGGACTAGCGGGTTCAGCTCGGTCAAAAACATTCAGTACTTC. The chain links TRBV4-1 to TRBJ2-4; 12 bases map to TRBD2. V was pared by 5 bases and J by 3 bases, with 14 bases of the junction left unmatched. Germline CDR1 and CDR2: MGHRA and YSYEKL. The CDR3 runs to 19 residues.

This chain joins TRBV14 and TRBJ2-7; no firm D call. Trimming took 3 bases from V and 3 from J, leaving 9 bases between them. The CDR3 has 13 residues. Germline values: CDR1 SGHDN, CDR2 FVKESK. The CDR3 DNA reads TGTGCCAGCAGCCAGGGTCTAGGCTACGAGCAGTACTTC. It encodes CASSQGLGYEQYF.

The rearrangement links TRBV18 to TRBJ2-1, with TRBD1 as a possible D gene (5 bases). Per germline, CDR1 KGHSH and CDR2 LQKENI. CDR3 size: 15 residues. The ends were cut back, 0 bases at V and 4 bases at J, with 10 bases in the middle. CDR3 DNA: TGTGCCAGCTCACCACCGTTCCAGGGTTACAATGAGCAGTTCTTC. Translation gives CASSPPFQGYNEQFF. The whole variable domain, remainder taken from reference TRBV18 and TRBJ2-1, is NAGVMQNPRHLVRRRGQEARLRCSPMKGHSHVYWYRQLPEEGLKFMVYLQKENIIDESGMPKERFSAEFPKEGPSILRIQQVVRGDSAAYFCASSPPFQGYNEQFFGPGTRLTVL.

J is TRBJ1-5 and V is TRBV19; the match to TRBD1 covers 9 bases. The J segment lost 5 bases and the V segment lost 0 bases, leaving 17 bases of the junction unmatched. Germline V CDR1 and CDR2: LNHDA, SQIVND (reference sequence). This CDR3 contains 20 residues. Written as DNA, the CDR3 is TGTGCCAGTAGTATAGAGCTCGGGACAGGGAGGCCCGGTCGTCATCAGCCCCAGCATTTT. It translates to CASSIELGTGRPGRHQPQHF.

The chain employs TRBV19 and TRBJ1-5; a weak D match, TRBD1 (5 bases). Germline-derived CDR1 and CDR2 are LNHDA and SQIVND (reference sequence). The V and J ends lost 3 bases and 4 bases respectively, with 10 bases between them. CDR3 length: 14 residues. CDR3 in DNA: TGTGCCAGTAGTATCCCCCGACAGAATCAGCCCCAGCATTTT. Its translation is CASSIPRQNQPQHF.

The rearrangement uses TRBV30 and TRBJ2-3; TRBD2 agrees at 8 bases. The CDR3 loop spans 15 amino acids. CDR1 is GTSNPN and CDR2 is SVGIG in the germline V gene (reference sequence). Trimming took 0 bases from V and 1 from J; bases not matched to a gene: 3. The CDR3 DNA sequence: TGTGCCTGGAGTGTACTGCGGGAGGGCACAGATACGCAGTATTTT. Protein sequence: CAWSVLREGTDTQYF.

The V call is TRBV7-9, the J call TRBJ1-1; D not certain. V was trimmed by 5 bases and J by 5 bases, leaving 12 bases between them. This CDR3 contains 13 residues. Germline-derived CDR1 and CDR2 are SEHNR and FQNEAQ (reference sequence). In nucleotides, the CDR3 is TGTGCCAGCAGCCCTGTAGGTTGGACTGAAGCTTTCTTT. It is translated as CASSPVGWTEAFF.

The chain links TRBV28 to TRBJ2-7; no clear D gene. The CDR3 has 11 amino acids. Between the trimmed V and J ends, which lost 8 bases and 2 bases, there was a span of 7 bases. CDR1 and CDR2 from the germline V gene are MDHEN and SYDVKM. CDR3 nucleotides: TGTGCCAGCGGGCCGACCTACGAGCAGTACTTC. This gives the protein CASGPTYEQYF.

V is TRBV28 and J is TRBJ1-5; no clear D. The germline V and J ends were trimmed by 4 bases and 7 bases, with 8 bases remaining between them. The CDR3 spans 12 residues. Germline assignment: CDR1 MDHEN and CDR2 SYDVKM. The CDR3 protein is CASSSQSQPQHF. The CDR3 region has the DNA TGTGCCAGCAGTTCCCAGTCGCAGCCCCAGCATTTT. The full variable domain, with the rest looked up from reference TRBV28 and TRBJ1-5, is DVKVTQSSRYLVKRTGEKVFLECVQDMDHENMFWYRQDPGLGLRLIYFSYDVKMKEKGDIPEGYSVSREKKERFSLILESASTNQTSMYLCASSSQSQPQHFGDGTRLSIL.